This T cell receptor beta chain was retrieved from a study of shared clonotypes between healthy human individuals. Study results and limitations: Sequencing depth was expected to influence donor clonotype sharing.

Authors' processing steps: Without quality scores, immunoSEQ junctional reads could not be filtered like full-length reads. Assay used: immunoSEQ multiplex PCR; TCRdb lists only in-frame clones, some missing. V and J calls and clone size are as listed in that table; D and trimming were resolved from the DNA. The repertoire holds 450,000 or so clones, with over 60% as singletons. As regards this clone: The antigen is undetermined.

Donors included only healthy HIV-negative adults lacking recent acute infections or vaccinations. Sequenced material: PBMCs. The receptor was derived from a middle-aged woman in good health. Some clones in this sample may be carry-over from other donors' samples.

The DNA of the CDR3 is TGTGCCAGCAGCTTGACCCAGGGGATCGCCTACGAGCAGTACTTC. This codes for CASSLTQGIAYEQYF. The V call is TRBV7-2, the J call TRBJ2-7; a possible D gene is TRBD1 (6 bases). The V end lost 3 bases, the J end lost 2 bases, and 14 bases lay between the germline ends. CDR1 is SGHTA, CDR2 FQGNSA, per germline. The CDR3 is 15 residues long.